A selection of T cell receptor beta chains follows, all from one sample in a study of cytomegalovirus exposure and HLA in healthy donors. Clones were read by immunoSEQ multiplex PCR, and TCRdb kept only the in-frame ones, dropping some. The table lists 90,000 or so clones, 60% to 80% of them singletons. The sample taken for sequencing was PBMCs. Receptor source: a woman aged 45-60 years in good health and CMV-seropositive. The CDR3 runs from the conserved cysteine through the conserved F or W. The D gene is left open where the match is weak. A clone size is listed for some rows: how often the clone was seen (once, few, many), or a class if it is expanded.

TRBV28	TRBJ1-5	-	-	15	CASSFLRGNNQPQHF	TGTGCCAGCAGTTTTCTTCGGGGAAACAATCAGCCCCAGCATTTT
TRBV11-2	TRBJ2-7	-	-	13	CATSGASLDEQYF	TGTGCCACTTCAGGGGCCTCCTTGGACGAGCAGTACTTC
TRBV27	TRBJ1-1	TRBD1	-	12	CASSTGGRRAFF	TGTGCCAGCAGTACAGGGGGTCGTAGGGCTTTCTTT
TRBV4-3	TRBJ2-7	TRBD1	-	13	CASGRDRSYEQYF	TGCGCCAGCGGCCGGGACAGGTCCTACGAGCAGTACTTC
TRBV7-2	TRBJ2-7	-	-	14	CASSLGQTAGGQYF	TGTGCCAGCAGCTTAGGGCAGACCGCCGGCGGGCAGTACTTC
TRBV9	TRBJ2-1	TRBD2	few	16	CASSAGVGGRYNEQFF	TGTGCCAGCAGCGCGGGGGTCGGCGGGAGGTACAATGAGCAGTTCTTC
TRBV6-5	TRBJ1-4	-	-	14	CASSYGGGNEKLFF	TGTGCCAGCAGTTACGGCGGGGGGAATGAAAAACTGTTTTTT
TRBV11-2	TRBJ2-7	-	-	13	CASSLGGNYEQYF	TGTGCCAGCAGCTTGGGAGGAAACTACGAGCAGTACTTC
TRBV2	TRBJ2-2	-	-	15	CASSGYLSRTGELFF	TGTGCCAGCAGTGGTTATCTCTCGAGAACCGGGGAGCTGTTTTTT
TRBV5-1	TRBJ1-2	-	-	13	CASATGIYDGYTF	TGCGCCAGCGCTACAGGAATTTATGATGGCTACACCTTC
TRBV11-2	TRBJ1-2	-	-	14	CASSSNTKNYGYTF	TGTGCCAGCAGCTCCAATACAAAGAACTATGGCTACACCTTC
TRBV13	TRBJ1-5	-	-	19	CASSLGPPAGPYSNQPQHF	TGTGCCAGCAGCTTAGGCCCCCCGGCAGGGCCGTATAGCAATCAGCCCCAGCATTTT
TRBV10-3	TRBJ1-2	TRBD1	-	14	CAALRDRAGYGYTF	TGTGCCGCCCTCCGGGACAGAGCGGGTTATGGCTACACCTTC
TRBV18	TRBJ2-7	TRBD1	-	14	CASSAGTGGYEQYF	TGTGCCAGCTCAGCCGGGACAGGGGGCTACGAGCAGTACTTC
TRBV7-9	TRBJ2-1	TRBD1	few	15	CASSSGQGEYNEQFF	TGTGCCAGCAGCTCGGGACAGGGGGAGTACAATGAGCAGTTCTTC
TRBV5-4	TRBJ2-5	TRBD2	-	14	CASSLAGPQETQYF	TGTGCCAGCAGCCTAGCGGGACCTCAAGAGACCCAGTACTTC
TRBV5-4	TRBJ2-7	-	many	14	CASSSQGRTYEQYF	TGTGCCAGCAGCTCGCAGGGTAGAACCTACGAGCAGTACTTC
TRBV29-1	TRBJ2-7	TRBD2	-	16	CSVEDRTTSGSVQPYF	TGCAGCGTTGAAGATCGGACGACTAGCGGGAGTGTTCAGCCGTACTTC
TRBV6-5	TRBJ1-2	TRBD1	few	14	CASRLTGGFDGYTF	TGTGCCAGCAGACTTACAGGGGGCTTTGATGGCTACACCTTC
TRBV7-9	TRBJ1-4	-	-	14	CASSLVGDNEKLFF	TGTGCCAGCAGCTTAGTAGGGGATAATGAAAAACTGTTTTTT
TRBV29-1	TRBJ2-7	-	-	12	CSVGEGDHEQYF	TGCAGCGTCGGGGAGGGGGACCACGAGCAGTACTTC
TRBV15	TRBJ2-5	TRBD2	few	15	CATSGGGRNRETQYF	TGTGCCACCAGCGGGGGCGGGAGGAACAGGGAGACCCAGTACTTC
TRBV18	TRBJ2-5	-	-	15	CASSPASRGQETQYF	TGTGCCAGCTCACCAGCTAGCAGGGGCCAAGAGACCCAGTACTTC
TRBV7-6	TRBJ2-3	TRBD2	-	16	CASSLDKRESTDTQYF	TGTGCCAGCAGCTTAGATAAGCGGGAGAGCACAGATACGCAGTATTTT
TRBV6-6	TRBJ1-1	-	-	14	CASSYLTGNTEAFF	TGTGCCAGCAGTTATCTAACAGGGAACACTGAAGCTTTCTTT
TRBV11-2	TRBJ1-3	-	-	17	CASSLIGTASSGNTIYF	TGTGCCAGCAGCTTAATTGGTACAGCAAGCTCTGGAAACACCATATATTTT
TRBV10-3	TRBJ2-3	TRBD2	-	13	CAILADSTDTQYF	TGTGCCATCCTAGCGGACAGCACAGATACGCAGTATTTT
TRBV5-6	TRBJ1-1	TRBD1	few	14	CASSRAGQGFQAFF	TGTGCCAGCAGCCGAGCGGGACAGGGGTTTCAGGCTTTCTTT
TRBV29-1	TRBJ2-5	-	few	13	CSGEEYPQETQYF	TGCAGCGGGGAGGAGTATCCCCAAGAGACCCAGTACTTC
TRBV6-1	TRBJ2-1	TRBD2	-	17	CASSEGNWGGRIDEQFF	TGTGCCAGCAGTGAAGGGAATTGGGGCGGGAGAATAGATGAGCAGTTCTTC